Sequencing of this T cell receptor beta chain was carried out in a study of graft-versus-host responses after intestinal transplantation. The protocol was immunoSEQ multiplex PCR, while the TCRdb copy is restricted to in-frame clones and leaves out a portion. The sample has more than 100,000 clones, 80% to 95% seen once. Concerning this clone itself: Antigen unknown.

The CDR3 sequence is 16 residues long. V shed 4 bases, J shed 1 base, and the junction held 8 bases outside the gene matches. CDR1 is SGHDN, CDR2 FVKESK, per germline. V is TRBV14 and J is TRBJ2-7; 9 bases agree with TRBD1. The sample consisted of unstimulated CD4+ T cells sorted from spleen or lymph node cells, taken before intestinal transplant. The clonotype comes from a human donor who received an intestinal transplant. This chain's CDR3 is CASSLNRGPPSYEQYF. In DNA form, the CDR3 reads TGTGCCAGCAGCCTTAACAGGGGGCCGCCTTCCTACGAGCAGTACTTC.